This T cell receptor beta chain originates from a study of blood T cells in healthy people across ages. V lost 3 bases, J lost 0 bases, and 10 bases stayed unmatched. CDR1 DFQATT and CDR2 SNEGSKA come from the germline V gene (reference sequence). The CDR3 is 18 amino acids. Together with a sample-barcoded 5' primer, a J-beta primer mix was included in a second PCR lasting roughly 6 to 12 cycles. Each CDR3 protein is one row after TCRdb ran MiXCR on the 5' RACE reads. The sample contains around 700,000 distinct CDR3 sequences, just under 25% of which appear only once. This clonotype has more than one count but fewer than ten. For every donor, a draw yielded around 10 milliliters of peripheral blood. This sample also appeared in a second study, on T cells of mothers and their children.

Source material: blood. This clonotype was obtained from a boy between 5 and 17 years old in good health. The rearrangement links TRBV20-1 to TRBJ2-4; 11 bases line up with TRBD2. CDR3: CSASVSGGVPLAKNIQYF. The CDR3 nucleotides are TGCAGTGCTAGCGTTAGCGGGGGGGTTCCTCTAGCCAAAAACATTCAGTACTTC.